A single sample is the source of the 25 T cell receptor beta chains below, sequenced in a study of T cells in Graves' hyperthyroidism and ophthalmopathy. TCR beta CDR3 regions were amplified from RNA transcripts. With the HTBI primer set, the TCR CDR3 went through a first round of RT-PCR. One entry per CDR3 protein, called by TCRdb with MiXCR from the multiplex PCR reads. The profile shows over 650,000 distinct CDR3 sequences, roughly 15% of them singletons. Sequenced material: blood. The receptor source for this set is a man younger than 30 with Graves' hyperthyroidism.

This clonotype was recorded at least ten times. The chain recombines TRBV28 with TRBJ2-7; the match to TRBD1 covers 11 bases. The CDR3 spans 16 residues. Germline lookup yields CDR1 MDHEN and CDR2 SYDVKM. Trimming removed 5 bases from V and 3 bases from J; junction bases left unmatched: 9. The CDR3 nucleotides are TGTGCCAGCAGTGGTGCTGGACAGGGGGCATTCTACGAGCAGTACTTC. Protein sequence: CASSGAGQGAFYEQYF.

The V and J genes are TRBV5-1 and TRBJ1-4; weak D call: TRBD1 (5 bases). Germline CDR1 reads SGHRS; CDR2 reads YFSETQ. The ends were cut back, 4 bases at V and 6 bases at J, with 13 bases in the middle. CDR3 length: 14 amino acids. CDR3 amino acids: CASSLGSGDEKLFF. CDR3 sequence (DNA): TGCGCCAGCAGCCTCGGGTCGGGGGATGAAAAACTGTTTTTT.

This clonotype showed up just a few times. This sequence joins TRBV5-1 and TRBJ2-2; 11 nucleotides match TRBD2. The CDR3 contains 15 residues. The junction had 7 bases not matched to a gene; V was cut back by 7 bases and J by 5 bases. Germline assignment: CDR1 SGHRS and CDR2 YFSETQ. CDR3 nucleotides: TGCGCCAGCTGGGAGTCTAGCGGGAGGACCGGGGAGCTGTTTTTT. This sequence encodes CASWESSGRTGELFF.

The chain couples TRBV24-1 to TRBJ2-5; D unclear. With 1 base removed from V and 7 bases from J, the gap between germline ends came to 9 bases. Germline CDR1 KGHDR, CDR2 SFDVKD. The CDR3 contains 13 residues. The CDR3 DNA follows: TGTGCCACCAGTGATTTTACAGAGGCGACCCAGTACTTC. This encodes CATSDFTEATQYF.

Worth noting for this clonotype: At one of its ends the junction is not consistent with the germline gene, which may arise from a read error. The chain joins TRBV20-1 to TRBJ2-1; TRBD2 might be the D (6 bases). This CDR3 spans 14 amino acids. Germline V gene sequence: CDR1 DFQATT, CDR2 SNEGSKA (reference sequence). This CDR3 reads CNAWEAASYNEQFF. As DNA, the CDR3 is TGCAATGCTTGGGAGGCGGCGTCCTACAATGAGCAGTTCTTC.

This clonotype appeared many times. This rearrangement joins TRBV7-2 to TRBJ2-2; D is unresolved. The CDR3 covers 17 residues. CDR1 SGHTA and CDR2 FQGNSA come from the germline V gene. V lost 0 bases and J 4 bases, leaving 15 bases between the germline ends. The chain's CDR3 is CASSLAYRTPGTGELFF. DNA for the CDR3: TGTGCCAGCAGCTTAGCGTATAGGACCCCTGGCACCGGGGAGCTGTTTTTT.

The chain has TRBV2 and TRBJ1-3; D is ambiguous. The CDR3 is 16 amino acids. The ends were cut back, 4 bases at V and 4 bases at J, with 17 bases in the middle. CDR1 and CDR2 (germline): SNHLY, FYNNEI. The chain's CDR3 is CASSGWNMVMGNTIYF. The CDR3 nucleotides are TGTGCCAGCAGTGGTTGGAATATGGTTATGGGAAACACCATATATTTT.

In its sample, this clonotype was seen many times. This rearrangement joins TRBV2 to TRBJ1-1, with D maybe TRBD1 (5 bases). Germline assignment: CDR1 SNHLY and CDR2 FYNNEI. V was pared by 8 bases and J by 6 bases, with 10 bases between. The CDR3 extends over 11 amino acids. The CDR3 here is CASGGWPEAFF. Here the CDR3 DNA reads TGTGCCAGCGGGGGGTGGCCTGAAGCTTTCTTT.

This clonotype came up a few times. The J gene is TRBJ2-1, the V gene TRBV6-1; 12 bases align to TRBD2. CDR3 size: 16 residues. The trim removed 7 bases at V and 9 bases at J, leaving 13 bases unmatched. CDR1 is MNHNS, CDR2 SASEGT, per germline. The DNA of the CDR3 is TGTGCCAGCACCGTGGGCTCTAGCGGGGGGGGGATTGAGCAGTTCTTC. Its protein product is CASTVGSSGGGIEQFF.

Only a few counts were recorded for this clonotype. This sequence joins TRBV28 and TRBJ2-2, with D hard to call. CDR1 is MDHEN, CDR2 SYDVKM, per germline. Trimming pared 3 bases from V and 5 bases from J, leaving 10 bases between. This CDR3 region has 14 residues. CDR3 residues: CASSFLVGTGELFF. CDR3 nucleotides: TGTGCCAGCAGTTTTCTTGTGGGGACCGGGGAGCTGTTTTTT.

This clonotype has more than one count but fewer than ten. The chain carries TRBV28 and TRBJ1-5, with D maybe TRBD1 (5 bases). CDR3 length equals 16 residues. Trimming removed 3 bases at V and 4 bases at J, with 16 bases between. From germline, CDR1 is MDHEN and CDR2 SYDVKM. The CDR3 sequence is CASSFVQGQGNQPQHF. The CDR3 nucleotides are TGTGCCAGCAGTTTCGTCCAGGGCCAAGGGAATCAGCCCCAGCATTTT.

This clonotype was counted a few times. This rearrangement joins TRBV6-1 to TRBJ2-5; D possibly matches TRBD1 or TRBD2 (5 bases each). The ends were cut back, 3 bases at V and 5 bases at J, with 10 bases in the middle. Per germline, CDR1 MNHNS and CDR2 SASEGT. This CDR3 has 13 residues. CDR3 residues: CASSEPGLETQYF. Written as DNA, the CDR3 is TGTGCCAGCAGTGAGCCGGGGCTGGAGACCCAGTACTTC.

There are many counts of this clonotype. The rearrangement joins TRBV7-8 to TRBJ2-1, with 8 bases that match TRBD1. The CDR3 covers 12 residues. V shed 6 bases and J 13 bases; nucleotides not matched to a gene: 8. Germline CDR1 and CDR2: SGHVS and FQNEAQ. CDR3 sequence reads: CASSSQGADQFF. In DNA form, the CDR3 reads TGTGCCAGCAGTTCCCAGGGGGCCGATCAGTTCTTC.

This clonotype showed up many times. This CDR3 is CASSSTGENTEAFF. CDR3 DNA: TGTGCCAGCAGTTCAACAGGGGAGAACACTGAAGCTTTCTTT. The rearrangement links TRBV28 to TRBJ1-1; 7 nucleotides line up with TRBD1. The germline CDR1 and CDR2 sequences are MDHEN and SYDVKM. The CDR3 length is 14 residues. The ends lost 4 bases at V and 1 base at J; junction bases unmatched: 3.

This rearrangement joins TRBV20-1 to TRBJ2-7; TRBD2 matches 9 bases. V gave up 5 bases and J gave up 0 bases; unmatched junction bases: 11. The CDR3 is 16 amino acids. Per the germline V gene, CDR1 is DFQATT and CDR2 is SNEGSKA (reference sequence). The CDR3 DNA is TGCAGTGCTCCGAAAGGACTAGCGAGCTTCTCCTACGAGCAGTACTTC. Protein: CSAPKGLASFSYEQYF.

This clonotype was seen many times. V usage is TRBV7-8 and J usage is TRBJ2-7; D may be TRBD2 (5 bases). Germline loops: CDR1 SGHVS, CDR2 FQNEAQ. V was cut by 0 bases and J by 3 bases, with 12 bases left in between. The CDR3 spans 15 residues. CDR3 in amino acids: CASSLAVEVFYEQYF. DNA of the CDR3: TGTGCCAGCAGCTTAGCGGTGGAGGTTTTCTACGAGCAGTACTTC.

The DNA of the CDR3 is TGTGCCAGCACCGAAGCGGGAGGGGGCTACAATGAGCAGTTCTTC. This codes for CASTEAGGGYNEQFF. The gene calls are TRBV6-1 and TRBJ2-1; 10 bases are a match to TRBD2. Germline V gives CDR1 MNHNS, CDR2 SASEGT. The V and J ends lost 7 bases and 3 bases, in that order; junction bases with no gene match: 6. This CDR3 is 15 amino acids long.

The CDR3 is CASSLVVGLAGEGVRLGEQYF. CDR3 nucleotides: TGTGCCAGCAGCTTGGTGGTCGGACTAGCGGGAGAGGGCGTACGACTGGGCGAGCAGTACTTC. The chain joins TRBV5-5 to TRBJ2-7, with 13 bases matching TRBD2. Unmatched junction bases numbered 21, after V lost 0 bases and J lost 6 bases. The length of the CDR3 is 21 residues. The V gene's germline CDR1 is SGHKS and CDR2 YYEKEE (reference sequence).

This clonotype was seen more than once but under ten times. The J gene is TRBJ2-3, the V gene TRBV10-3, with TRBD1 matching over 7 bases. V gave up 3 bases and J gave up 5 bases; unmatched junction bases: 11. The germline gives CDR1 ENHRY, CDR2 SYGVKD. The CDR3 sequence is 16 residues long. The CDR3 nucleotides read TGTGCCATCAGTGACCAACAGGGGCCCAGGGAAGATACGCAGTATTTT. Translated, it gives CAISDQQGPREDTQYF.

This clonotype was recorded a few times. V and J are TRBV20-1 and TRBJ2-5; 10 nucleotides align to TRBD2. The CDR3 totals 14 residues. V dropped 6 bases and J dropped 6; count of bases not matched to a gene: 10. Germline V gene sequence: CDR1 DFQATT, CDR2 SNEGSKA (reference sequence). CDR3 nucleotide sequence: TGCAGTGCCAGCCCAGCGGGAGGGCGGAAGACCCAGTACTTC. Its protein is CSASPAGGRKTQYF.

V usage is TRBV16 and J usage is TRBJ2-7; perhaps TRBD2 as D (7 bases). V was trimmed by 0 bases and J by 3 bases, leaving 12 bases between them. The CDR3 extends over 15 amino acids. The germline V gene encodes CDR1 KGHSY and CDR2 FQNENV. Here the CDR3 DNA reads TGTGCCAGCAGCCAATCTCGCGGGGGCAACTACGAGCAGTACTTC. This encodes CASSQSRGGNYEQYF.

The rearrangement links TRBV28 to TRBJ2-7; TRBD2 aligns across 9 bases. The CDR3 is 15 residues long. The germline CDR1 and CDR2 sequences are MDHEN and SYDVKM. V trimming: 7 bases; J trimming: 4 bases; junction bases outside the gene matches: 11. CDR3 region: CASTGPGLAAYEQYF. The CDR3, as DNA: TGTGCCAGCACCGGTCCGGGACTAGCAGCTTACGAGCAGTACTTC.

This clonotype was picked up many times. J is TRBJ2-5 and V is TRBV11-2; D may be TRBD2 (7 bases). V dropped 0 bases and J dropped 5 bases, with 16 bases sitting between them. The CDR3 loop spans 16 amino acids. Germline CDR1 SGHAT, CDR2 FQNNGV. The chain's CDR3 is CASSLEETSQGETQYF. The CDR3 coding sequence is TGTGCCAGCAGCTTAGAGGAGACTAGCCAGGGGGAGACCCAGTACTTC.

There are a few counts of this clonotype. The chain employs TRBV18 and TRBJ1-1; tentative D call: TRBD1 (5 bases). Trimming stripped 3 bases from V and 4 bases from J, with 15 bases between. From germline, CDR1 is KGHSH and CDR2 LQKENI. This CDR3 region has 15 residues. The CDR3, as DNA: TGTGCCAGCTCACCGTCGGTCCCCGGGGGCACTGAAGCTTTCTTT. Protein product: CASSPSVPGGTEAFF. Together with reference TRBV18 and TRBJ1-1, the CDR3 gives the full variable domain: NAGVMQNPRHLVRRRGQEARLRCSPMKGHSHVYWYRQLPEEGLKFMVYLQKENIIDESGMPKERFSAEFPKEGPSILRIQQVVRGDSAAYFCASSPSVPGGTEAFFGQGTRLTVV.

This clonotype appeared many times. The V and J genes are TRBV18 and TRBJ2-1, with 9 bases lining up with TRBD1. The ends lost 6 bases at V and 8 bases at J; junction bases unmatched: 11. This CDR3 contains 15 residues. CDR1 and CDR2 (germline): KGHSH, LQKENI. CDR3 residues: CASSLIEGQGHEQFF. For the CDR3, the DNA is TGTGCCAGCTCCCTTATCGAGGGACAGGGCCATGAGCAGTTCTTC.